This is a list of T cell receptor beta chains from one sample in a study of blood T cell repertoires in COVID-19. Clones were sequenced by immunoSEQ multiplex PCR, and TCRdb holds only the in-frame ones, with some missing. The sample records approximately 410,000 clones, 86% being singletons. Sample: peripheral blood. The receptors shown here come from a woman younger than 45 with active or convalescent COVID-19. Each CDR3 is given with its conserved first and last residue. The order of the fields is V gene, D gene, clone size, J gene, CDR3 protein, CDR3 DNA. The D gene is left open where the match is weak. The size field is filled for only some rows; it gives once, few, many or a size class.

V gene: TRBV27; D gene: TRBD1; clone size: .; J gene: TRBJ1-5; CDR3 protein: CASSPTTGGVNQPQHF; CDR3 DNA: TGTGCCAGCAGTCCAACGACAGGGGGCGTGAATCAGCCCCAGCATTTT
V gene: TRBV27; D gene: .; clone size: .; J gene: TRBJ2-1; CDR3 protein: CASRTQGLRANEQFF; CDR3 DNA: TGTGCCAGCAGAACCCAGGGGCTGCGGGCTAACGAGCAGTTCTTC
V gene: TRBV5-6; D gene: .; clone size: .; J gene: TRBJ2-3; CDR3 protein: CASSLGAGSTDTQYF; CDR3 DNA: TGTGCCAGCAGCTTGGGGGCAGGAAGCACAGATACGCAGTATTTT
V gene: TRBV6-5; D gene: .; clone size: .; J gene: TRBJ1-2; CDR3 protein: CASRPRGGDYGYTF; CDR3 DNA: TGTGCCAGCAGACCTCGGGGGGGGGACTATGGCTACACCTTC
V gene: TRBV27; D gene: TRBD1; clone size: .; J gene: TRBJ1-6; CDR3 protein: CATRTGDNSPLHF; CDR3 DNA: TGTGCCACCAGGACAGGAGATAATTCACCCCTCCACTTT
V gene: TRBV10-1; D gene: .; clone size: few; J gene: TRBJ1-6; CDR3 protein: CASSGQINSPLHF; CDR3 DNA: TGCGCCAGCAGTGGACAGATCAATTCACCCCTCCACTTT
V gene: TRBV7-9; D gene: .; clone size: once; J gene: TRBJ2-1; CDR3 protein: CASRRTGIGNEQFF; CDR3 DNA: TGTGCCAGCAGAAGGACGGGGATCGGCAATGAGCAGTTCTTC
V gene: TRBV5-6; D gene: TRBD2; clone size: .; J gene: TRBJ2-3; CDR3 protein: CASSYGLVGDTQYF; CDR3 DNA: TGTGCCAGCAGCTACGGACTAGTAGGCGATACGCAGTATTTT
V gene: TRBV6-2/TRBV6-3; D gene: .; clone size: few; J gene: TRBJ2-7; CDR3 protein: CASSYGASAPTYEQYF; CDR3 DNA: TGTGCCAGCAGTTACGGCGCAAGCGCCCCAACCTACGAGCAGTACTTC
V gene: TRBV25-1; D gene: TRBD2; clone size: .; J gene: TRBJ2-3; CDR3 protein: CASSQIAGHTDTQYF; CDR3 DNA: TGTGCCAGCAGTCAAATAGCGGGACACACAGATACGCAGTATTTT